Listed here are 11 T cell receptor beta chains from one sample, sequenced in a study of cytotoxic CD8 clonotypes in ibrutinib-treated CLL. The method was immunoSEQ multiplex PCR; TCRdb's version includes in-frame clones alone and lacks a portion of them. This sample yields over 65,000 clones, of which around 75% are seen a single time; more than 4.5% belongs to the top ten. The sequencing used PBMCs, collected after 12 months of ibrutinib treatment. These receptors originate from a human donor with chronic lymphocytic leukemia.

The chain combines TRBV6-4 with TRBJ2-2, with D perhaps matching TRBD2 (6 bases). V dropped 0 bases and J dropped 7 bases, with 12 bases sitting between them. From germline, CDR1 is MRHNA and CDR2 SNTAGT. This CDR3 comprises 15 residues. The CDR3 sequence is CASSDSWRAGGELFF. CDR3 coding DNA: TGTGCCAGCAGTGACTCGTGGAGGGCGGGCGGGGAGCTGTTTTTT.

V usage is TRBV21-1 and J usage is TRBJ1-1. TRBV21-1 counts as a pseudogene. The CDR3 contains 18 residues. The CDR3 spells CASSNPRKPRKRNTEAFF. Written as DNA, the CDR3 is TGTGCCAGCAGCAACCCGAGAAAACCCCGGAAAAGGAACACTGAAGCTTTCTTT.

The genes are TRBV6-1 and TRBJ1-6; D may be TRBD1 (5 bases). The germline V and J ends were trimmed by 2 bases and 11 bases, with 10 bases remaining between them. Per the germline V gene, CDR1 is MNHNS and CDR2 is SASEGT. The CDR3 length is 13 residues. This chain's CDR3 is CASSEFRGPPLHF. The CDR3 DNA reads as TGTGCCAGCAGTGAATTCCGGGGACCACCCCTCCACTTT.

The chain joins TRBV6-5 to TRBJ2-3; D call uncertain. The CDR3 loop spans 14 amino acids. Deletions cut 5 bases from V and 5 bases from J, with 14 bases between. Germline CDR1 is MNHEY and CDR2 is SVGAGI. Here the CDR3 reads CASSPPRARDTQYF. The DNA for the CDR3 is TGTGCCAGCAGTCCCCCACGAGCGAGAGATACGCAGTATTTT.

The chain is built from TRBV6-5 and TRBJ1-5; no definite D call. The V and J ends lost 5 bases and 7 bases respectively, with 12 bases between them. The germline CDR1 and CDR2 sequences are MNHEY and SVGAGI. The CDR3 covers 13 residues. The CDR3 sequence is CASSRPGGQPQHF. The CDR3 nucleotides read TGTGCCAGCAGTCGCCCGGGCGGGCAGCCCCAGCATTTT.

The chain couples TRBV11-3 to TRBJ2-5; D is undetermined. Trimming took 5 bases from V and 2 from J, leaving 18 bases between them. CDR1 is SGHNT, CDR2 YENEEA, per germline. The CDR3 has 16 residues. The CDR3 reads CASSLGPSGVQETQYF. As DNA, the CDR3 is TGTGCCAGCAGCCTAGGCCCATCAGGAGTACAAGAGACCCAGTACTTC.

Comments on this clone: Different DNA sequences within this sample yield the same CDR3. J is TRBJ2-3 and V is TRBV18; D unresolved. This CDR3 is 13 amino acids long. V was shortened by 3 bases and J by 1 base, with 5 bases between the two germline ends. The germline CDR1 and CDR2 sequences are KGHSH and LQKENI. The CDR3 loop reads CASSPAGTDTQYF. CDR3 DNA sequence: TGTGCCAGCTCACCGGCGGGCACAGATACGCAGTATTTT.

This rearrangement joins TRBV7-3 to TRBJ2-1; 8 bases agree with TRBD2. V lost 3 bases and J lost 6; bases outside the gene matches: 13. Germline V CDR1 and CDR2: SGHTA, FQGTGA. The length of the CDR3 is 17 residues. CDR3 in amino acids: CASSLGPGRVVGNEQFF. The CDR3 bases are TGTGCCAGCAGCTTGGGTCCCGGGAGGGTAGTGGGCAATGAGCAGTTCTTC.

This sequence joins TRBV6-5 and TRBJ1-4, with 8 positions matching TRBD1. Losses at the gene ends were 5 bases for V and 8 bases for J; bases not matched to a gene: 7. The germline V gene has CDR1 MNHEY and CDR2 SVGAGI. This CDR3 contains 14 residues. The DNA of the CDR3 is TGTGCCAGCAGTACCAGACAGGGGAGGGAAAAACTGTTTTTT. Translated, it gives CASSTRQGREKLFF.

This chain connects TRBV23-1 to TRBJ2-4, with 8 bases that match TRBD1. TRBV23-1 falls under the ORF class, with uncertain function. The CDR3 is made up of 16 amino acids. The J segment lost 8 bases and the V segment lost 10 bases, leaving 19 bases of the junction unmatched. CDR3 sequence reads: CATLGQGKPHWDIQYF. CDR3 bases: TGCGCCACCCTCGGACAGGGCAAACCCCATTGGGACATTCAGTACTTC.

In DNA form, the CDR3 reads TGTGCCAGCGAGTCCGGACTTACGAACTACGAGCAGTACTTC. Its protein product is CASESGLTNYEQYF. This chain connects TRBV6-6 to TRBJ2-7; a weak D match, TRBD2 (5 bases). Germline assignment: CDR1 MNHNY and CDR2 SVGAGI (reference sequence). The CDR3 spans 14 residues. Deletions cut 8 bases from V and 3 bases from J, with 17 bases between.